This passage covers 32 T cell receptor beta chains from one sample sequenced in a study of T cell repertoires in cytomegalovirus infection. In TCRdb, the reads were re-called with MiXCR into one record per CDR3 protein. The sample contains approximately 110,000 distinct CDR3 sequences, 25% to 35% of which appear only once. These TCRs are of unknown antigen specificity. The starting material was CD8+ T cells from cultured PBMCs, obtained from culture after CMV antigen stimulation. Source of these receptors: a human donor in good health (CMV status not recorded). Some clones in this sample may be carry-over from other donors' samples.

The chain couples TRBV15 to TRBJ2-3; maybe TRBD2 (5 bases). The V and J ends lost 4 bases and 1 base respectively, with 12 bases between them. The V gene's germline CDR1 is LNHNV and CDR2 YYDKDF (reference sequence). The CDR3 totals 15 residues. The CDR3 nucleotides are TGTGCCACCAGCAAAGGGTTCGGGGGCACAGATACGCAGTATTTT. Its protein is CATSKGFGGTDTQYF.

The V and J genes are TRBV4-1 and TRBJ2-1, with TRBD1 matching over 9 bases. The germline gives CDR1 MGHRA, CDR2 YSYEKL. Trimming removed 2 bases from V and 2 bases from J; junction bases left unmatched: 4. CDR3 length: 16 residues. As DNA, the CDR3 is TGCGCCAGCAGCCAAAGGGGACAGGGCCCCTACAATGAGCAGTTCTTC. Its protein is CASSQRGQGPYNEQFF.

The table lists this clonotype with many counts. The rearrangement links TRBV2 to TRBJ1-1, with a tentative D call TRBD1 (5 bases). The V end was cut by 11 bases, the J end by 0 bases, with 16 bases between. The CDR3 covers 14 residues. Germline lookup yields CDR1 SNHLY and CDR2 FYNNEI. CDR3 protein: CAHKPGGVNTEAFF. The CDR3 region has the DNA TGTGCCCATAAACCTGGGGGAGTGAACACTGAAGCTTTCTTT.

The chain recombines TRBV20-1 with TRBJ2-1; D may correspond to TRBD1 or TRBD2 (5 bases each). The length of the CDR3 is 15 residues. Trimming left V 3 bases short and J 0 bases short, with 12 bases between. Germline V lookup: CDR1 DFQATT, CDR2 SNEGSKA (reference sequence). This chain's CDR3 is CSARGTLSSYNEQFF. CDR3 coding DNA: TGCAGTGCTAGGGGGACCCTCAGCTCCTACAATGAGCAGTTCTTC.

This clonotype has just a few counts. The V and J genes are TRBV7-6 and TRBJ2-7; TRBD2 agrees at 9 bases. The V and J ends lost 1 base and 3 bases, in that order; junction bases with no gene match: 7. CDR3 length: 16 residues. Germline loops: CDR1 SGHVS, CDR2 FNYEAQ. The CDR3 DNA follows: TGTGCCAGCAGCTTAGGTGCGAGCGGGGGGTTCTACGAGCAGTACTTC. Residues: CASSLGASGGFYEQYF.

V is TRBV7-8 and J is TRBJ2-1; perhaps TRBD1 as D (6 bases). With 3 bases removed from V and 4 bases from J, the gap between germline ends came to 10 bases. The CDR3 consists of 14 residues. Germline-derived CDR1 and CDR2 are SGHVS and FQNEAQ. The CDR3 coding sequence is TGTGCCAGCAGCTTCCGGGACATTTACAATGAGCAGTTCTTC. This translates into CASSFRDIYNEQFF. Based on the CDR3 plus reference TRBV7-8 and TRBJ2-1, the full variable domain is GAGVSQSPRYKVAKRGQDVALRCDPISGHVSLFWYQQALGQGPEFLTYFQNEAQLDKSGLPSDRFFAERPEGSVSTLKIQRTQQEDSAVYLCASSFRDIYNEQFFGPGTRLTVL.

The rearrangement joins TRBV7-9 to TRBJ1-5; a possible D gene is TRBD1 (5 bases). Germline lookup yields CDR1 SEHNR and CDR2 FQNEAQ (reference sequence). Trimming removed 4 bases from V and 4 bases from J, with 11 bases in between. The CDR3 is 14 amino acids. The CDR3 DNA follows: TGTGCCAGCAGCTCCCCCGGGGCTAATCAGCCCCAGCATTTT. Amino acids: CASSSPGANQPQHF.

The gene calls are TRBV12-3 or TRBV12-4 and TRBJ2-7, with TRBD1 identical over 8 bases. Germline trimming cut 5 bases from V and 2 bases from J; bases unmatched to any gene: 5. The CDR3 is 14 residues long. The CDR3 spells CASSARDRPYEQYF. The DNA for the CDR3 is TGTGCCAGCAGTGCACGGGACAGGCCCTACGAGCAGTACTTC.

This chain connects TRBV20-1 to TRBJ1-1; 9 bases are shared with TRBD1. J was trimmed by 8 bases and V by 4 bases; bases with no gene match: 8. The germline CDR1 and CDR2 sequences are DFQATT and SNEGSKA (reference sequence). The CDR3 contains 13 residues. CDR3 region: CSAIGQGFVEAFF. For the CDR3, the DNA is TGCAGTGCTATTGGACAGGGGTTTGTAGAAGCTTTCTTT.

This clonotype was recorded a few times. The genes are TRBV2 and TRBJ2-6, with D possibly being TRBD1 (6 bases). The germline V gene encodes CDR1 SNHLY and CDR2 FYNNEI. The germline V and J ends were trimmed by 6 bases and 5 bases, with 8 bases remaining between them. The CDR3 length is 13 residues. The DNA for the CDR3 is TGTGCCAGCAGAGACAGGAGGGCCAACGTCCTGACTTTC. As protein: CASRDRRANVLTF.

This clonotype was seen a handful of times. The rearrangement uses TRBV6-1 and TRBJ2-7, with 7 positions matching TRBD1. J lost 2 bases, V lost 6 bases, and 4 bases had no gene match. Germline CDR1 MNHNS, CDR2 SASEGT. CDR3 length: 13 residues. The CDR3 spells CASRQGLTYEQYF. CDR3 sequence (DNA): TGTGCCAGCAGACAGGGGCTAACCTACGAGCAGTACTTC.

The gene calls are TRBV6-2 or TRBV6-3 and TRBJ1-1; D gene unclear. Germline assignment: CDR1 MNHEY and CDR2 SVGEGT. The CDR3 runs to 14 residues. Trimming took off 7 bases at V and 0 bases at J, with 12 bases between the two ends. The CDR3, as DNA: TGTGCCAGCACCATACTCCCATTGAACACTGAAGCTTTCTTT. Amino acid sequence: CASTILPLNTEAFF.

This clonotype was detected ten times or more. This rearrangement joins TRBV11-1 to TRBJ1-1; 7 nucleotides agree with TRBD1. Trimming at V came to 5 bases and at J to 1 base, leaving 7 bases not matched to a gene. The CDR3 contains 15 residues. Germline CDR1 SGHAT, CDR2 FQDESV (reference sequence). CDR3 nucleotides: TGTGCCAGCAGCCCAGCAGAGGGGGCGAACACTGAAGCTTTCTTT. Residues: CASSPAEGANTEAFF. Together with reference TRBV11-1 and TRBJ1-1, the CDR3 gives the full variable domain: EAEVAQSPRYKITEKSQAVAFWCDPISGHATLYWYRQILGQGPELLVQFQDESVVDDSQLPKDRFSAERLKGVDSTLKIQPAELGDSAMYLCASSPAEGANTEAFFGQGTRLTVV.

In this sample, this clonotype turned up a few times. The CDR3 is CASRRPTGELFF. The CDR3 DNA reads TGTGCCAGCAGGAGGCCGACCGGGGAGCTGTTTTTT. V usage is TRBV25-1 and J usage is TRBJ2-2; D gene unclear. The germline V gene encodes CDR1 MGHDK and CDR2 SYGVNS. This CDR3 contains 12 residues. V shed 6 bases and J shed 5 bases, with 7 bases lying between them. The full variable domain, completed using reference TRBV25-1 and TRBJ2-2, is EADIYQTPRYLVIGTGKKITLECSQTMGHDKMYWYQQDPGMELHLIHYSYGVNSTEKGDLSSESTVSRIRTEHFPLTLESARPSHTSQYLCASRRPTGELFFGEGSRLTVL.

The sample holds many counts of this clonotype. The chain combines TRBV6-2 or TRBV6-3 with TRBJ1-2; D unresolved. The CDR3 totals 13 residues. Germline loops: CDR1 MNHEY, CDR2 SVGEGT. V was shortened by 0 bases and J by 2 bases, with 4 bases between the two germline ends. CDR3 nucleotides: TGTGCCAGCAGTTACTCGGACAACTATGGCTACACCTTC. Translated: CASSYSDNYGYTF.

This clonotype was observed a handful of times. This rearrangement joins TRBV28 to TRBJ2-7, with D unclear. Germline V gene data show CDR1 as MDHEN and CDR2 as SYDVKM. This CDR3 comprises 12 residues. The germline V and J ends were trimmed by 2 bases and 4 bases, with 6 bases remaining between them. CDR3 amino acids: CASSLLEYEQYF. DNA of the CDR3: TGTGCCAGCAGTTTACTCGAGTACGAGCAGTACTTC.

This clonotype was recorded at least ten times. V and J are TRBV3-1 and TRBJ2-1; no clear D gene. The CDR3 totals 15 residues. Germline V gives CDR1 LGHDT, CDR2 YNNKEL (reference sequence). The V end lost 5 bases, the J end lost 4 bases, and 15 bases lay between the germline ends. The chain's CDR3 is CASSGLTPRYNEQFF. CDR3 in DNA: TGTGCCAGCAGCGGTTTAACCCCCAGGTACAATGAGCAGTTCTTC.

This chain uses TRBV4-3 with TRBJ1-1; D unclear. The CDR3 is 14 amino acids. The germline V and J ends were trimmed by 0 bases and 3 bases, with 8 bases remaining between them. Germline V gene sequence: CDR1 LGHNA, CDR2 YSLEER. The CDR3 coding sequence is TGCGCCAGCAGCCAAGATTCGGGATACACTGAAGCTTTCTTT. It is translated as CASSQDSGYTEAFF.

This clonotype appeared a few times. The rearrangement uses TRBV12-5 and TRBJ2-2; D is perhaps TRBD2 (6 bases). CDR1 is LGHNT, CDR2 FRNRAP, per germline. The CDR3 loop spans 16 amino acids. V lost 2 bases and J lost 7, with 17 bases in between. CDR3 protein: CASGLTAGTYNGELFF. The CDR3 region has the DNA TGTGCTAGTGGTTTGACTGCCGGGACTTATAACGGGGAGCTGTTTTTT.

This clonotype was detected ten times or more. J is TRBJ2-1 and V is TRBV7-3, with TRBD2 identical over 9 bases. Germline lookup yields CDR1 SGHTA and CDR2 FQGTGA. The CDR3 covers 15 residues. After removal of 2 bases from V and 8 bases from J, the junction contained 7 bases not matched to a gene. The CDR3, as DNA: TGTGCCAGCAGCTTAGGCGGGGGGGCGAGCGATGAGCAGTTCTTC. It specifies CASSLGGGASDEQFF.

Of note for this clonotype: One end of the junction fails to match germline, which may point to a read error. The genes are TRBV7-6 and TRBJ2-1; 7 nucleotides match TRBD2. The CDR3 has 13 amino acids. The germline CDR1 and CDR2 sequences are SGHVS and FNYEAQ. The CDR3: CASSAGVLNEQFF. CDR3 nucleotide sequence: TGTGCTAGCAGTGCGGGAGTTTTGAATGAGCAGTTCTTC.

This clonotype was recorded at least ten times. The V gene is TRBV7-8, the J gene TRBJ2-5, with 9 bases lining up with TRBD1. Germline CDR1 reads SGHVS; CDR2 reads FQNEAQ. This CDR3 contains 15 residues. J was trimmed by 3 bases and V by 4 bases; bases with no gene match: 6. CDR3 residues: CASSSWTGAKETQYF. The CDR3 DNA reads as TGTGCCAGCAGCTCATGGACAGGGGCTAAAGAGACCCAGTACTTC.

The J gene is TRBJ1-1, the V gene TRBV11-2; no firm D call. V was pared by 4 bases and J by 2 bases, with 17 bases between. Looked up from germline, CDR1 is SGHAT and CDR2 is FQNNGV. This CDR3 comprises 16 residues. In DNA form, the CDR3 reads TGTGCCAGCAGCTCACCCCCGGACGGTCTAAACACTGAAGCTTTCTTT. This sequence encodes CASSSPPDGLNTEAFF.

This clonotype appeared a few times. This chain uses TRBV7-3 with TRBJ1-1, with D possibly matching TRBD1 (5 bases). The germline gives CDR1 SGHTA, CDR2 FQGTGA. This CDR3 region has 14 residues. V gave up 5 bases and J gave up 0 bases, with 10 bases separating them. CDR3 amino acids: CASSTGPLNTEAFF. As DNA, the CDR3 is TGTGCCAGCAGCACGGGACCGCTGAACACTGAAGCTTTCTTT. The full variable domain, completed using reference TRBV7-3 and TRBJ1-1, is GAGVSQTPSNKVTEKGKYVELRCDPISGHTALYWYRQSLGQGPEFLIYFQGTGAADDSGLPNDRFFAVRPEGSVSTLKIQRTERGDSAVYLCASSTGPLNTEAFFGQGTRLTVV.

This clonotype was detected many times. V is TRBV7-2 and J is TRBJ1-5; tentatively, D is TRBD1 (5 bases). This CDR3 is built from 16 residues. V was trimmed by 5 bases and J by 4 bases, leaving 18 bases between them. CDR1 is SGHTA, CDR2 FQGNSA, per germline. This chain's CDR3 is CASSLNAGGENQPQHF. DNA of the CDR3: TGTGCCAGCAGCCTCAACGCCGGGGGGGAAAATCAGCCCCAGCATTTT. The full variable domain, its missing parts supplied by reference TRBV7-2 and TRBJ1-5, is GAGVSQSPSNKVTEKGKDVELRCDPISGHTALYWYRQSLGQGLEFLIYFQGNSAPDKSGLPSDRFSAERTGGSVSTLTIQRTQQEDSAVYLCASSLNAGGENQPQHFGDGTRLSIL.

The J gene is TRBJ1-4, the V gene TRBV7-9, with 9 bases identical to TRBD1. V was pared by 0 bases and J by 6 bases, with 5 bases of the junction left unmatched. The CDR3 has 16 residues. Germline loops: CDR1 SEHNR, CDR2 FQNEAQ (reference sequence). CDR3 sequence reads: CASSLAGQGGYEKLFF. In DNA, the CDR3 is TGTGCCAGCAGCTTAGCGGGACAGGGTGGATATGAAAAACTGTTTTTT.

This clonotype is labeled medium-sized. The chain carries TRBV4-1 and TRBJ2-6; possibly TRBD2 for D (6 bases). Germline loops: CDR1 MGHRA, CDR2 YSYEKL. V gave up 0 bases and J gave up 2 bases, with 11 bases separating them. The CDR3 spans 17 residues. The CDR3 spells CASSQDRRGTGANVLTF. The CDR3 DNA reads as TGCGCCAGCAGCCAAGATCGGAGGGGAACTGGGGCCAACGTCCTGACTTTC.

This clonotype was counted many times. The chain carries TRBV6-1 and TRBJ2-2; TRBD1 matches at 8 bases. With V trimmed by 3 bases and J by 6 bases, 3 bases remained unmatched. The germline V gene has CDR1 MNHNS and CDR2 SASEGT. The CDR3 runs 14 residues. The CDR3 nucleotides read TGTGCCAGCAGTGAGGGACAGGCCTCCGGGGAGCTGTTTTTT. The encoded protein is CASSEGQASGELFF.

This clonotype turned up a few times. This rearrangement joins TRBV11-2 to TRBJ2-1, with TRBD2 as a possible D gene (7 bases). The CDR3 extends over 18 amino acids. The germline V gene has CDR1 SGHAT and CDR2 FQNNGV. The V end lost 4 bases, the J end lost 9 bases, and 28 bases lay between the germline ends. The CDR3 sequence is CASSSNGFGGPSFGEQFF. CDR3 DNA: TGTGCCAGCAGCTCTAACGGGTTCGGGGGGCCTTCTTTTGGTGAGCAGTTCTTC.

The rearrangement links TRBV29-1 to TRBJ1-2; D is unclear. The CDR3 has 13 amino acids. V dropped 5 bases and J dropped 3 bases, with 13 bases sitting between them. Germline V gene lookup returns CDR1 SQVTM and CDR2 ANQGSEA. CDR3 loop: CSVIPPSDYGYTF. The CDR3 DNA reads as TGCAGCGTTATACCGCCGTCAGACTATGGCTACACCTTC.

V gene TRBV7-9 combines with J gene TRBJ2-5; D gene unclear. The V gene's germline CDR1 is SEHNR and CDR2 FQNEAQ (reference sequence). The length of the CDR3 is 14 residues. V shed 1 base and J shed 0 bases, with 6 bases lying between them. CDR3 region: CASSLVEYQETQYF. The CDR3 DNA is TGTGCCAGCAGCTTAGTAGAATACCAAGAGACCCAGTACTTC.

This clonotype turned up a few times. The rearrangement links TRBV12-3 or TRBV12-4 to TRBJ1-5; D gene ambiguous. This CDR3 has 11 residues. The V gene lost 8 bases and the J gene lost 6 bases, with 8 bases spanning the gap. The chain's CDR3 is CASGSVQPQHF. The CDR3, as DNA: TGTGCCAGCGGGTCCGTTCAGCCCCAGCATTTT.